This TCR beta chain was sequenced during a study of blood T cell repertoires in COVID-19. Authors' processing steps: Reference gene primer amplification gave nucleated cell count estimates. Repertoires were generated with immunoSEQ multiplex PCR, while TCRdb's copy carries only in-frame clones and drops some. That table gives V, J and clone size, and the DNA gave D and trimming. Of more than 250,000 clones listed, approximately 82% are singletons. In its sample, this clone was seen a few times. Clinical history reported by participants formed the basis on which cohorts were assigned. This receptor was taken from a middle-aged man who had been exposed to COVID-19. The sample taken for sequencing was PBMCs or T cells enriched from blood (not recorded which).

Here the CDR3 DNA reads TGTGCCAGCAGTGTAGTCTATGGCTACACCTTC. Translating gives CASSVVYGYTF. The chain employs TRBV2 and TRBJ1-2; the D is unclear. There are 11 residues in the CDR3. Trimming removed 4 bases from V and 4 bases from J, with 4 bases in between. CDR1 is SNHLY, CDR2 FYNNEI, per germline.